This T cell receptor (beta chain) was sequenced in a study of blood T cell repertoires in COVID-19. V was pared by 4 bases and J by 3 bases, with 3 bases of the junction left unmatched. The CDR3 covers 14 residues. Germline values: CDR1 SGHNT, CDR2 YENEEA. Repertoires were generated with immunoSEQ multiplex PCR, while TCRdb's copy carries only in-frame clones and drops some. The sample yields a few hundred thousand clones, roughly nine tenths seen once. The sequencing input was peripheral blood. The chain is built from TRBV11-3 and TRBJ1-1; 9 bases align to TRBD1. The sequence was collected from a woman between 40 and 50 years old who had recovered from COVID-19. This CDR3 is CASSSGQGDTEAFF. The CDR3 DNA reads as TGTGCCAGCAGCTCGGGACAGGGAGACACTGAAGCTTTCTTT.